The 20 T cell receptor beta chains in this list originate from one sample, sequenced in a study of molecular identifiers for immune sequencing clone quantification. Via MiXCR, TCRdb re-called the PCR reads, giving one row per CDR3 protein. The sample lists 490,000 or so distinct CDR3 sequences; around 25% were seen once. Sample: naive CD8+ T cells from blood, with Jurkat cell RNA spiked in. The subset is: FACS-sorted CD8+CD4-CCR7+CD45RA+ naive T cells. Receptor source: a human donor in good health. Some libraries in this study had Jurkat cell RNA spiked in.

This clonotype was seen more than once but under ten times. V and J are TRBV4-3 and TRBJ2-7; D is uncertain. The germline V and J ends were trimmed by 1 base and 0 bases, with 7 bases remaining between them. CDR1 is LGHNA and CDR2 is YSLEER in the germline V gene. CDR3 size: 14 residues. The CDR3 region is CASSQGSDSYEQYF. DNA for the CDR3: TGCGCCAGCAGCCAAGGTTCAGACTCCTACGAGCAGTACTTC.

This clonotype was picked up many times. V and J are TRBV4-1 and TRBJ2-2, with D perhaps given as TRBD1 or TRBD2 (5 bases each). Trimming took 5 bases from V and 4 from J, leaving 8 bases between them. Germline values: CDR1 MGHRA, CDR2 YSYEKL. This CDR3 spans 13 amino acids. In DNA form, the CDR3 reads TGCGCCAGCAGCTCAGGGAGCACCGGGGAGCTGTTTTTT. Amino acids: CASSSGSTGELFF.

The chain couples TRBV28 to TRBJ2-2, with 9 nucleotides matching TRBD2. Germline CDR1 is MDHEN and CDR2 is SYDVKM. Trimming cost V 8 bases and J 0 bases; bases outside gene matches: 7. This CDR3 comprises 16 residues. The CDR3 here is CASEREESANTGELFF. In DNA, the CDR3 is TGTGCCAGCGAGCGGGAGGAGAGCGCGAACACCGGGGAGCTGTTTTTT. The variable domain in full, with the rest retrieved from reference TRBV28 and TRBJ2-2, is DVKVTQSSRYLVKRTGEKVFLECVQDMDHENMFWYRQDPGLGLRLIYFSYDVKMKEKGDIPEGYSVSREKKERFSLILESASTNQTSMYLCASEREESANTGELFFGEGSRLTVL.

This clonotype has ten or more counts. V and J are TRBV12-3 or TRBV12-4 and TRBJ2-2; D possibly corresponds to TRBD2 (5 bases). With 6 bases removed from V and 6 bases from J, the gap between germline ends came to 14 bases. The CDR3 has 14 amino acids. The CDR3: CASSPIGVAGELFF. The CDR3 coding sequence is TGTGCCAGCAGCCCCATCGGGGTCGCCGGGGAGCTGTTTTTT.

This clonotype was seen many times. This chain links TRBV6-5 with TRBJ2-3, with D possibly being TRBD2 (6 bases). This CDR3 has 13 residues. Germline loops: CDR1 MNHEY, CDR2 SVGAGI. V was clipped by 4 bases and J by 5 bases, with 10 bases between them. DNA of the CDR3: TGTGCCAGCAGTTTAGGGAGGAGAGATACGCAGTATTTT. This translates into CASSLGRRDTQYF.

This chain connects TRBV2 to TRBJ2-7, with 8 positions matching TRBD2. CDR3 length equals 16 residues. Germline assignment: CDR1 SNHLY and CDR2 FYNNEI. The ends lost 0 bases at V and 4 bases at J; junction bases unmatched: 8. The chain's CDR3 is CASSEAWSGGPYEQYF. The CDR3 DNA reads as TGTGCCAGCAGTGAAGCCTGGTCGGGGGGGCCGTACGAGCAGTACTTC. Full variable domain (remainder filled in from reference TRBV2 and TRBJ2-7): EPEVTQTPSHQVTQMGQEVILRCVPISNHLYFYWYRQILGQKVEFLVSFYNNEISEKSEIFDDQFSVERPDGSNFTLKIRSTKLEDSAMYFCASSEAWSGGPYEQYFGPGTRLTVT.

Turning to this clonotype: This may be a read error: a much more frequent sequence differs by one nucleotide. This rearrangement joins TRBV9 to TRBJ2-2; TRBD1 might be the D (6 bases). The CDR3 spans 16 residues. Germline values: CDR1 SGDLS, CDR2 YYNGEE. With 4 bases removed from V and 1 base from J, the gap between germline ends came to 14 bases. The CDR3, as DNA: TGTGCCAGCAGCCACCAGACAGGAGTGAACACCGGGGAGCTGTTTTTT. As protein: CASSHQTGVNTGELFF.

As concerns this clonotype: The junction departs from the called germline gene at one end, perhaps through a read error. The V call is TRBV7-9, the J call TRBJ2-1, with a weak D call TRBD2 (5 bases). Germline V gene sequence: CDR1 SEHNR, CDR2 FQNEAQ (reference sequence). This CDR3 region has 16 residues. The CDR3 DNA reads as TGTGCCAGCAGCTTTTCCGCGGGCGGGCCCTACAATGCGCAGTTCTTC. It yields the protein CASSFSAGGPYNAQFF.

The chain has TRBV14 and TRBJ1-1, with TRBD1 matching 7 bases. After removal of 0 bases from V and 5 bases from J, the junction contained 9 bases not matched to a gene. The CDR3 is made up of 16 amino acids. Germline V gene sequence: CDR1 SGHDN, CDR2 FVKESK. CDR3 sequence reads: CASSQELWAGGTEAFF. The CDR3 region has the DNA TGTGCCAGCAGCCAAGAATTATGGGCAGGGGGGACTGAAGCTTTCTTT.

The table lists this clonotype with many counts. The rearrangement uses TRBV5-1 and TRBJ2-5; possible D gene TRBD2, 6 bases. The CDR3 loop spans 14 amino acids. Germline CDR1 and CDR2: SGHRS and YFSETQ. Trimming pared 5 bases from V and 5 bases from J, leaving 16 bases between. CDR3 sequence: CASRRDLADETQYF. As DNA, the CDR3 is TGCGCCAGCAGGCGGGACCTAGCAGACGAGACCCAGTACTTC.

The chain couples TRBV9 to TRBJ2-3, with TRBD2 matching over 14 bases. This CDR3 contains 17 residues. From germline, CDR1 is SGDLS and CDR2 YYNGEE. With V trimmed by 4 bases and J by 4 bases, 8 bases remained unmatched. The CDR3 spells CASSPKGTSGSSDTQYF. CDR3 nucleotides: TGTGCCAGCAGCCCTAAAGGGACTAGCGGGAGTTCAGATACGCAGTATTTT. Full variable domain (remainder filled in from reference TRBV9 and TRBJ2-3): DSGVTQTPKHLITATGQRVTLRCSPRSGDLSVYWYQQSLDQGLQFLIQYYNGEERAKGNILERFSAQQFPDLHSELNLSSLELGDSALYFCASSPKGTSGSSDTQYFGPGTRLTVL.

V and J are TRBV19 and TRBJ1-1, with D hard to call. This CDR3 is 13 amino acids long. V was shortened by 5 bases and J by 5 bases, with 12 bases between the two germline ends. CDR1 is LNHDA and CDR2 is SQIVND in the germline V gene (reference sequence). CDR3 in DNA: TGTGCCAGTAGTTCCCTTCGACTGACTGAAGCTTTCTTT. Translated: CASSSLRLTEAFF.

For this clonotype: This sequence may be a read error, since a much larger clone differs from it by one base. This chain's CDR3 is CASSHRGKGFEQYF. The CDR3 nucleotides read TGTGCCAGCAGCCATAGGGGGAAGGGGTTCGAGCAGTACTTC. The chain uses TRBV27 and TRBJ2-7, with D perhaps matching TRBD1 (6 bases). CDR3 length: 14 residues. V was shortened by 6 bases and J by 6 bases, with 18 bases between the two germline ends. Germline V gene lookup returns CDR1 MNHEY and CDR2 SMNVEV (reference sequence).

This chain connects TRBV30 to TRBJ2-2; the D gene is possibly TRBD2 (5 bases). The CDR3 runs 15 residues. V lost 0 bases and J 0 bases, leaving 8 bases between the germline ends. In germline, CDR1 is GTSNPN, CDR2 SVGIG (reference sequence). CDR3 loop: CAWSVDYANTGELFF. The CDR3, as DNA: TGTGCCTGGAGTGTTGACTACGCGAACACCGGGGAGCTGTTTTTT. Using reference TRBV30 and TRBJ2-2 for the parts outside the CDR3, the full variable domain is SQTIHQWPATLVQPVGSPLSLECTVEGTSNPNLYWYRQAAGRGLQLLFYSVGIGQISSEVPQNLSASRPQDRQFILSSKKLLLSDSGFYLCAWSVDYANTGELFFGEGSRLTVL.

This clonotype was recorded at least ten times. A much more abundant neighbour one base away suggests this may be a read error. The V and J genes are TRBV5-6 and TRBJ2-7, with D perhaps matching TRBD2 (6 bases). The CDR3 length is 13 residues. Germline loops: CDR1 SGHDT, CDR2 YYEEEE. Trimming cost V 7 bases and J 0 bases, with 11 bases left between them. For the CDR3, the DNA is TGTGCCAGCCGCCCCGGGAGCTCCTACGAGCAGTACTTC. This encodes CASRPGSSYEQYF. Full variable domain (remainder filled in from reference TRBV5-6 and TRBJ2-7): DAGVTQSPTHLIKTRGQQVTLRCSPKSGHDTVSWYQQALGQGPQFIFQYYEEEERQRGNFPDRFSGHQFPNYSSELNVNALLLGDSALYLCASRPGSSYEQYFGPGTRLTVT.

This clonotype was counted many times. V is TRBV7-6 and J is TRBJ2-6; D may be TRBD1 (5 bases). Trimming pared 1 base from V and 0 bases from J, leaving 10 bases between. Germline CDR1 and CDR2: SGHVS and FNYEAQ. The CDR3 extends over 17 amino acids. The CDR3 region is CASSLGQSFSGANVLTF. CDR3 coding DNA: TGTGCCAGCAGCTTAGGACAGAGCTTCTCTGGGGCCAACGTCCTGACTTTC.

This clonotype was detected only once. Because it lacks the conserved phenylalanine or tryptophan at the end, this CDR3 is likely a read error. This chain links TRBV9 with TRBJ1-1; D remains unclear. This CDR3 is built from 13 residues. Germline CDR1 is SGDLS and CDR2 is YYNGEE. Here the CDR3 reads CTSSPPSNTEAFL. The CDR3 DNA follows: TGTACCAGCAGCCCACCGTCGAACACTGAAGCTTTCTTA.

As to this clonotype: A much more abundant neighbour one base away suggests this may be a read error. The chain couples TRBV12-3 or TRBV12-4 to TRBJ1-2, with D perhaps matching TRBD1 (6 bases). The CDR3 extends over 12 amino acids. V was shortened by 5 bases and J by 6 bases, with 10 bases between the two germline ends. The CDR3 loop reads CASSQGPHGYTF. As DNA, the CDR3 is TGTGCCAGCAGTCAGGGGCCCCATGGCTACACCTTC.

This chain connects TRBV18 to TRBJ2-3; 10 nucleotides align to TRBD2. The junction had 12 bases not matched to a gene; V was cut back by 0 bases and J by 3 bases. The CDR3 spans 19 residues. Germline V gives CDR1 KGHSH, CDR2 LQKENI. The CDR3 loop is CASSPPEVLAGWRTDTQYF. CDR3 bases: TGTGCCAGCTCACCACCGGAGGTACTAGCGGGGTGGCGGACAGATACGCAGTATTTT. The full variable domain, rest sourced from reference TRBV18 and TRBJ2-3, is NAGVMQNPRHLVRRRGQEARLRCSPMKGHSHVYWYRQLPEEGLKFMVYLQKENIIDESGMPKERFSAEFPKEGPSILRIQQVVRGDSAAYFCASSPPEVLAGWRTDTQYFGPGTRLTVL.

This clonotype was detected a few times. The chain joins TRBV20-1 to TRBJ2-7, with 8 bases identical to TRBD2. Looked up from germline, CDR1 is DFQATT and CDR2 is SNEGSKA (reference sequence). CDR3 length: 15 amino acids. J was trimmed by 3 bases and V by 0 bases; bases with no gene match: 7. This CDR3 is CSAREISGALYEQYF. As DNA, the CDR3 is TGCAGTGCTAGAGAAATTAGCGGGGCCCTCTACGAGCAGTACTTC.